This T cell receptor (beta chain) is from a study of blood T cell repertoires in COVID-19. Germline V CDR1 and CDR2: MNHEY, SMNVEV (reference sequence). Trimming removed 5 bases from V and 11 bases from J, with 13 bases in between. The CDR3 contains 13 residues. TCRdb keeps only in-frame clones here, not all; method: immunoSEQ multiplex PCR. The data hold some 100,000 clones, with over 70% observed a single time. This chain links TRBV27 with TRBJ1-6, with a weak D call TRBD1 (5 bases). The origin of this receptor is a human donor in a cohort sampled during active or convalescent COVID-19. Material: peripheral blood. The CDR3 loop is CASSLRGRTPLHF. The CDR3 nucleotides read TGTGCCAGCAGTCTGCGGGGGAGGACACCCCTCCACTTT.